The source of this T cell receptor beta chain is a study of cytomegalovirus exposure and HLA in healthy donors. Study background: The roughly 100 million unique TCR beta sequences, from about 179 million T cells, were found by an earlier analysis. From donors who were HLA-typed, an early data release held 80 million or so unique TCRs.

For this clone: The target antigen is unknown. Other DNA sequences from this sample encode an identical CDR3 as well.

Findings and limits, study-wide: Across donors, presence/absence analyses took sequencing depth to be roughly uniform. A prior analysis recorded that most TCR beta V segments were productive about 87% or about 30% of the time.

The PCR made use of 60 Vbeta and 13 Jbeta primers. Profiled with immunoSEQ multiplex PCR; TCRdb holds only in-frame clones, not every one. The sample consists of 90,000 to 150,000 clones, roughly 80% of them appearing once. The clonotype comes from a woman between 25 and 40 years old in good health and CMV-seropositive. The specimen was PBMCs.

The chain's CDR3 is CASSLGQGTGELFF. The CDR3 DNA sequence: TGTGCCAGCAGCTTAGGACAGGGGACCGGGGAGCTGTTTTTT. The J gene is TRBJ2-2, the V gene TRBV7-6; 8 positions match TRBD1. V dropped 1 base and J dropped 5; count of bases not matched to a gene: 0. CDR1 SGHVS and CDR2 FNYEAQ come from the germline V gene. The CDR3 is 14 amino acids.